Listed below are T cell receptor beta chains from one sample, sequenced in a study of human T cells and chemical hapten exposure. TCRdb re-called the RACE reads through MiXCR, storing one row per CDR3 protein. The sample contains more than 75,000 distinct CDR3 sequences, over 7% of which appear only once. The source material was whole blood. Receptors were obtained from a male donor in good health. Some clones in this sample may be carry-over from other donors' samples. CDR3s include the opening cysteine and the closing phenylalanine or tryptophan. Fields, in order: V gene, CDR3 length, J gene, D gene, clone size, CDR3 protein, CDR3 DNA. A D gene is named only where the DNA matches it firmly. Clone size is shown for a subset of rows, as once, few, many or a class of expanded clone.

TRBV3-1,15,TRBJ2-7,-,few,CASSQAAGDRYEQHF,TGTGCCAGCAGCCAAGCTGCAGGGGACCGCTACGAGCAGCACTTC
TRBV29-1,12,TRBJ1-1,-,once,CSVGTLNTEAFF,TGCAGCGTTGGCACATTGAACACTGAAGCTTTCTTT
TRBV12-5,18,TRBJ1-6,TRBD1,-,CASGFRTGKLEKGSPLHF,TGTGCTAGTGGTTTTAGGACAGGGAAACTTGAGAAAGGTTCACCCCTCCACTTT
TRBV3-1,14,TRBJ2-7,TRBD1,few,CASSPGTDRYEQYF,TGTGCCAGCAGCCCCGGGACGGACAGGTACGAGCAGTACTTC
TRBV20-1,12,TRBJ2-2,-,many,CSATALGGELFF,TGCAGTGCTACGGCTCTGGGCGGGGAGCTGTTTTTT
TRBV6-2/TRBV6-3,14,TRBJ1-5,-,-,CASGPEFSNQPQHF,TGTGCCAGCGGCCCCGAGTTTAGCAATCAGCCCCAGCATTTT
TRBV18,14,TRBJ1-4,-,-,CASSPRGFNEKLFF,TGTGCCAGCTCACCGAGGGGGTTTAATGAAAAACTGTTTTTT
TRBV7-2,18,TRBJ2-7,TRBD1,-,CASSLVSLGGTGGREQYF,TGTGCCAGCAGCTTAGTCTCCCTTGGAGGGACAGGGGGGCGCGAGCAGTACTTC
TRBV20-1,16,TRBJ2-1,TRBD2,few,CSARRSSGSTYNEQFF,TGCAGTGCTCGAAGATCTAGCGGATCCACCTACAATGAGCAGTTCTTC
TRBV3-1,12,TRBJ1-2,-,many,CASSQETYGYTF,TGTGCCAGCAGCCAGGAGACCTATGGCTACACCTTC
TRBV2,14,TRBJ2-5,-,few,CASKSSEGQETQYF,TGTGCCAGCAAGTCATCGGAGGGGCAAGAGACCCAGTACTTC
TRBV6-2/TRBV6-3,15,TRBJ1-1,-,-,CASSYSSVLSTEAFF,TGTGCCAGCAGTTACTCGTCTGTCCTCTCCACTGAAGCTTTCTTT
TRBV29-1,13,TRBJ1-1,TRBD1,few,CSVVGTGIAEAFF,TGCAGCGTTGTTGGGACAGGGATCGCTGAAGCTTTCTTT
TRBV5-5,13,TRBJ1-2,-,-,CASSLEADYGYTF,TGTGCCAGCAGCTTGGAGGCAGACTATGGCTACACCTTC